This T cell receptor (beta chain) was recovered during a study of Tregs in tolerant kidney transplant recipients. Looking at the study overall: Recipients received nonmyeloablative bone marrow transplants from related graft donors, with transient mixed chimerism. Overall study results and limits: Changing PCR primers prevented nucleotide comparison between some patients' samples.

Sequenced by immunoSEQ multiplex PCR; TCRdb stores in-frame clones only, minus some. The sample records about 69,000 clones, approximately 88% being singletons. Trimming removed 2 bases from V and 4 bases from J, with 8 bases in between. Germline V CDR1 and CDR2: WSHSY, SAAADI. The CDR3 is 13 residues long. A note on this clone: Its antigen is not identified.

Unstimulated regulatory T cells (CD4+CD25+CD127-), CD4+CD25- non-regulatory cells, CD4 and CD8 cells were FACS-sorted from thawed PBMCs. The specimen comprised CD4+ T cells from blood, sampled before the transplant. The source of this sequence is a human donor who received a combined kidney and bone marrow transplant. This chain uses TRBV10-2 with TRBJ2-5; the D gene is possibly TRBD2 (5 bases). This CDR3 is CASSERGRETQYF. The CDR3 bases are TGCGCCAGCAGTGAGCGAGGGAGAGAGACCCAGTACTTC.